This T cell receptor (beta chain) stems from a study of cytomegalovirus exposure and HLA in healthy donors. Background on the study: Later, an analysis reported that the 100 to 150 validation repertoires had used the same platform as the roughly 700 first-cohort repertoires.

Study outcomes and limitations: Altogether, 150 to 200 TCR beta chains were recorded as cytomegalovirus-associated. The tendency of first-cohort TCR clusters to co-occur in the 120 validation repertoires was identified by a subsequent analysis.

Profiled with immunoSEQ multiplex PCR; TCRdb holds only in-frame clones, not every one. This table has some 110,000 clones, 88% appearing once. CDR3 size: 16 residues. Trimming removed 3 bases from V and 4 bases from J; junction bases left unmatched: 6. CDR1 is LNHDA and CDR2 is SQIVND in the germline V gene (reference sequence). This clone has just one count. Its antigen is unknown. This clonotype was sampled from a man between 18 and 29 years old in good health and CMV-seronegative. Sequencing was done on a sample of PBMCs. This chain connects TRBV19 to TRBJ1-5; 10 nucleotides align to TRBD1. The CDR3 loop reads CASSMVRQGANQPQHF. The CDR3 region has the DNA TGTGCCAGTAGTATGGTAAGACAGGGGGCGAATCAGCCCCAGCATTTT.